This TCR beta chain was recovered during a study of blood T cell repertoires in COVID-19 (dated by TCRdb to about 2020). Context from the whole study: Samples from collaborators originated in the United States, Italy and Spain and spanned both the acute and convalescent phases of COVID-19. Samples were obtained from the ongoing ImmuneRACE study (first 160 participants) and from 1,200 or so subjects provided by 6 global collaborators. Sample metadata almost always included a de-identified subject ID, COVID-19 status, age in years and sex. The prospective study material was composed of cDNA or gDNA derived from T cells, B-cell-depleted T cells, or PBMCs. Deeply sampled blood TCRbeta repertoires from subjects exposed to, actively infected with, or recovered from COVID-19 were included in the dataset. The repertoires were released in a freely available public database meant as a resource for research on the immune response to SARS-CoV-2. Where available, HLA class I and class II types were taken from metadata supplied by the sample provider and were not determined by assay-based typing. The study at large found these results: Clinical and demographic metadata were provided uncurated, with the amount varying by source and participant.

TCRbeta CDR3 regions were amplified from genomic DNA using the immunoSEQ Assay, a bias-controlled multiplex PCR. The authors' pipeline ran thus. The number of nucleated cells in each sample was estimated from the amplification of reference gene primers within the assay. Sequence reads were collapsed and filtered to measure the absolute abundance of every unique TCRbeta CDR3 rearrangement. For each sample, productive Simpson clonality was calculated as the square root of Simpson's diversity index across productive rearrangements. TCRdb obtained this table from immuneACCESS and retained in-frame rearrangements with V and J assigned. These tables miss some clones; where compared with another copy, unresolved V genes account for less than half of the shortfall, and the remainder is unexplained. V and J calls plus clone size are reproduced from that table; the DNA served to infer D and trimming. The sample profile shows around 170,000 clones; about 87% of them were found once. The top ten constitute 20% to 30% of the sample.

Inclusive of the bounding cysteine and phenylalanine, the CDR3 is 13 residues long. Here the CDR3 DNA is all that survives: 39 bases in frame from base 1. V lost 3 bases and J lost 0 bases; the stretch between them is 6 bases long. Sequences GTSNPN (CDR1) and SVGIG (CDR2) are obtained from the germline V gene (reference sequence). Whole blood was collected in K2EDTA tubes by collaborating institutions according to the institutions' own protocols. For TCRbeta analysis, collaborators shipped samples in one of three forms: frozen whole blood, isolated PBMCs, or DNA extracted from either of those sample types. As concerns this clone: Its antigen is currently not known. Base quality data are lacking; no much larger clone is found one base away.

This TCR derives from a man in his fifties or sixties with acute or convalescent COVID-19. The V and J genes are TRBV30 and TRBJ1-3; the D region possibly corresponds to TRBD1 (5 bases align). The sequenced sample was peripheral blood. The DNA reads TGTGCCTGGAGACAGGTCTCTGGAAACACCATATATTTT. It translates to CAWRQVSGNTIYF.